This T cell receptor (beta chain) is drawn from a study of T cells in Graves' hyperthyroidism and ophthalmopathy. Points from the study as a whole: It was a median roughly 6.5 months before onset that the model predicted ophthalmopathy.

The investigators amplified TCR beta CDR3 regions from RNA transcripts. Primed by the HTBI set, a first-round RT-PCR was run on the TCR CDR3. TCRdb re-derived calls from the multiplex PCR reads in MiXCR, one entry per CDR3 protein. The table records about 300,000 distinct CDR3 sequences, 10% to 15% of them present only once. The CDR3 is made up of 15 amino acids. The V gene lost 6 bases and the J gene lost 0 bases, with 13 bases spanning the gap. Germline loops: CDR1 SGHTS, CDR2 YDEGEE. Clinical symptoms, serum thyroxine, TRAb, thyroid ultrasound and orbital computed tomography established diagnosis. A sample of blood taken at first hyperthyroidism diagnosis preceded any ophthalmopathy symptoms. This clonotype was seen a few times. Antigen specificity is unknown.

V usage is TRBV5-8 and J usage is TRBJ2-1, with D possibly matching TRBD2 (5 bases). Sequencing was done on a sample of blood. The clonotype was recovered from a woman under 40 with Graves' hyperthyroidism that later progressed to Graves' ophthalmopathy. The CDR3 DNA sequence: TGTGCCAGCACCAAGGACTTACCCTCCTACAATGAGCAGTTCTTC. It is translated as CASTKDLPSYNEQFF.